The present T cell receptor beta chain was sequenced within a study of blood T cells in healthy people across ages. Study as a whole: Template-switching capture recovered about one barcoded beta molecule per two T cells. Notes on the study in general: The recorded TCR beta diversity per million T cells decreased in a roughly linear manner with age.

This clonotype was observed a few times. Its antigen is unidentified. Per germline, CDR1 SQVTM and CDR2 ANQGSEA. CDR3 length equals 13 residues. Trimming took 7 bases from V and 4 from J; bases not matched to a gene: 5. Primed by a sample-barcoded 5' primer and a J-beta primer mix, a second PCR proceeded for about 6 to 11 cycles. TCRdb reanalysed the 5' RACE reads using MiXCR and keeps one entry per CDR3 protein. The sample includes 780,000 or so distinct CDR3 sequences, around 50% seen only once; the top ten take roughly 25%. The receptor comes from a man in his forties in good health. Sequenced sample: blood. This rearrangement joins TRBV29-1 to TRBJ2-3; 10 positions agree with TRBD2. CDR3 sequence reads: CSAAGGRADTQYF. The CDR3 DNA reads as TGCAGCGCAGCGGGAGGGCGGGCAGATACGCAGTATTTT.